This T cell receptor beta chain originates from a study of cytomegalovirus exposure and HLA in healthy donors (dated by TCRdb to about 2017). At the level of the whole study: An earlier analysis of several hundred of the donors reported 250 to 300 Gb of sequence data and 117 million unique TCR beta sequences from about 200 million T cells. An early release covering 500 to 750 HLA-typed donors comprised 250 to 350 gigabases of sequencing data and tens of millions of unique TCR sequences. The genetic ancestry cluster associated with self-reported Caucasian donors included roughly four fifths of the 350 to 500 genotyped donors. The study was designed to test whether signatures of past pathogen exposure could be identified by cataloging public T cell receptors. The T cell repertoires of 700 or so subjects were profiled by immunosequencing and related to cytomegalovirus serostatus. A separate validation cohort of over 95 different subjects was used in addition to the approximately 670-subject first cohort. To predict cytomegalovirus infection status, the study brought together high-throughput TCR immunosequencing, statistical association of individual TCRs with disease status, and machine learning. A later analysis re-analyzed previously published TCR beta repertoires from about 600 donors and added high-resolution HLA genotyping to study TCR occurrence patterns. Rather than using new phenotypic data, the later analysis identified candidate immune exposures from TCR beta sequences and from how often those sequences occurred across donors. An earlier analysis of 450 to 750 of the donors used high-throughput TCR beta sequencing to judge whether each TCR beta V gene segment behaved as functional or pseudogenic. Donor age, sex, ethnicity and CMV serostatus were collected together with the repertoire data. In a later genetic analysis, genome-wide SNP genotypes for about 65% of the roughly 700 donors were used, and that subset was treated as a discovery cohort. Every discovery cohort repertoire had been produced on one sequencing platform. Both class I and class II loci were covered by HLA typing, at four-digit resolution. Typing coverage differed by locus: A, B, C, DRB1 and DQB1 were typed in roughly 620-640 donors, DQA1 in about 550, DPA1 in some 570, and DPB1 in just under 490. About five DR-DQ haplotypes were treated as single units for association and clustering because of strong linkage in the cohort. Among 398 genotyped donors of the cohort, an average of around 240,000 unique TCR beta nucleotide sequences were sequenced per donor, around 20% of them non-productive. Paper-wide results and their limitations: Several of the top co-occurrence clusters appeared to be linked to parvovirus B19, influenza, CMV and Epstein-Barr virus, according to a later analysis. Over 15 rarely observed V segments, including chromosome 9 orphons, were excluded from the earlier analysis of a few hundred of the donors because counts were too low. In a later analysis, 16,951 TCR beta sequences were associated with specific HLA alleles at a false discovery rate of 0.05. In a later genetic analysis, fewer N-insertions in productive TCRs were reported among donors in an Asian-associated ancestry cluster than the roughly 700-donor mean. In a later analysis, TCR association rates were found to vary across HLA loci, with the most associated TCRs seen for DRB1 alleles and the fewest for HLA-C alleles. While some public TCRs were present in many individuals, most TCR sequences turned up only very rarely across donors. In a later analysis, most CMV-associated TCR beta chains were found to appear HLA-restricted, with HLA associations seemingly driven largely by CMV exposure. In an earlier analysis of 587 of the donors, most TCR beta V segments appeared in productive rearrangements about 90% or about 30% of the time, broadly matching IMGT annotations. A group of highly shared sequence variants was considered likely to be a technical artifact of the sequencing pipeline. Some IMGT-functional V segments, including TRBV6-2 and TRBV6-3, could not be told apart with the 87-base-pair reads, so those segments were excluded. A total of about 150 TCR beta chains were listed by the study as associated with cytomegalovirus. In this cohort, only TCR beta chains were sequenced, and detectable features were limited by the absence of alpha or paired-chain data. V-gene and J-gene trimming of TCR beta chains was associated with a missense DCLRE1C variant in a later genetic analysis, and the association was replicated in an independent cohort. Correlated functional status among segregating V segments might reflect linkage disequilibrium, but an unknown experimental factor could not be ruled out. The authors suggested that the approach could potentially be generalized to other disease states and immunological phenotypes. Presence/absence analyses assumed roughly uniform sequencing depth across donors, an assumption that may not hold. A further reported finding was that TCR beta sequences accurately predicted the HLA-A and HLA-B alleles for most subjects in the first cohort. In both the original and validation cohorts, the classifier was reported to diagnose cytomegalovirus status with high specificity and sensitivity. Because HLA typing was unavailable for some donors at each locus, only the typed subset was used in association tests. In a later analysis, HLA-associated TCR beta chains showed more clonal expansion and lower generation probabilities than non-associated chains that were equally common. Strong co-occurrence of HLA alleles, especially DR and DQ, made assigning TCR associations to individual alleles difficult. Three of the identified cytomegalovirus-associated TCR beta chains were confirmed in vitro to be specific for cytomegalovirus antigens. Immune exposure information for the cohort was limited to CMV serostatus.

V is pruned by 3 bases and J by 2 bases, leaving 1 base of the junction without a gene match. The germline V gene sets CDR1 to SGHTA and CDR2 to FQGNSA. Counted from cysteine to phenylalanine, this CDR3 has 15 amino acids. Just the 45-base CDR3 DNA is kept, in frame starting at base 1. Libraries were made using the immunoSEQ multiplex PCR assay. The multiplex PCR relied on a mix of 60 forward primers for TCR Vbeta segments and 13 reverse primers for TCR Jbeta segments. The CDR3 region of rearranged TCR beta genes was amplified from genomic DNA with a multiplex PCR assay. The amplified TCR beta libraries were sequenced on the Illumina HiSeq System as 87-base-pair reads. From the authors' description of their analysis: A later analysis tallied roughly 78 million unique TCR beta chains across the 640 or so repertoires, and roughly 11 million of those chains were shared by two or more donors. To remove PCR and sequencing errors, raw reads were error-corrected and collapsed into unique sequences using a nearest-neighbor algorithm that merged closely related sequences. Alignment of CDR3 sequences to IMGT reference sequences was used to assign V, D and J gene segments. For a sequence to be retained, a match of at least six nucleotides was required to both a V gene segment and a J gene segment. A rearrangement counted as productive if the CDR3 had no stop codons and remained in frame with V and J, and every other rearrangement counted as non-productive. CDR3 was defined by IMGT convention, running from the second conserved V-encoded cysteine to the conserved J-encoded phenylalanine. Sequences without an unambiguous match to a single V gene segment were excluded from the earlier analysis of a few hundred of the donors. In an earlier analysis of approximately 590 of the donors, a V segment was called functional when productive rearrangements were above 56.7%, and segregating when the standard deviation between donors exceeded 5%. To diagnose cytomegalovirus status from the catalog of TCR beta chain sequences, a statistical classification framework was built. V and J gene assignment, in a later analysis, came from comparing TCR nucleotide sequences with IMGT/GENE-DB human TR gene sequences. The TCRdist pipeline was used in a later analysis to assign CDR3 sequences and most-parsimonious VDJ recombination scenarios. In a later analysis, each TCR beta chain was defined by its CDR3 amino acid sequence together with its V-gene family, and reads without a unique V-gene family were excluded. A later analysis removed 550 to 650 highly shared, low-generation-probability nucleotide sequences to deal with suspected cross-contamination and a sequencing artifact. In a later analysis, a clonal expansion index for each public chain was calculated from normalized within-repertoire ranks of inferred template counts. In a later analysis, generation probabilities were computed using a VDJ recombination model fitted to out-of-frame rearrangements, and the results were checked against IGoR. Hypergeometric tests were used in a later analysis to score TCR-TCR, TCR-HLA and TCR-CMV co-occurrence, with a repertoire-size bias correction applied to the TCR pairs. A later analysis estimated false discovery rates by permuting HLA or CMV assignments 20 times. In a later analysis, co-occurring TCRs were grouped using DBSCAN, with TCRdist sequence similarity added in when clustering inside HLA-allele-positive subsets. Repertoires with fewer than 30,000 or more than 120,000 public chains, plus five repertoires with anomalous nucleotide sharing, were excluded from co-occurrence clustering. Imported from immuneACCESS, the table was reduced by TCRdb to in-frame sequences with V and J called. These copies leave out some clones; in studies compared against another copy, an unresolved V gene accounts for under half, and the cause of the remainder is not known. V and J calls and clone size come straight from that table; D and trimming were deduced from the DNA. This sample has over 100,000 clones in its table, and around nine tenths of those were observed once. The top ten hold 4.5% to 6.5% of the sample.

The cohort was made up of hundreds of healthy bone marrow donors. All cohort members were sampled while nominally healthy, although unrecorded immune exposures were likely present. The donor tested CMV seronegative, placing the donor among the approximately 400 seronegative members of the cohort. Each donor provided a peripheral blood sample, and peripheral blood mononuclear cells were used for TCR beta sequencing. Genomic DNA was extracted from the blood cell samples with the Qiagen DNeasy Blood Extraction Kit. Turning to this clone: Its antigen remains undetermined. No base quality information exists; no much larger clone differs at one position. This CDR3 is also generated by other DNA sequences in the sample.

Material: PBMCs. The chain is assembled from TRBV7-2 and TRBJ2-1, and 10 junctional nucleotides match TRBD2. The receptor's source is a woman aged 25 to 39 in good health and CMV-seronegative. The nucleotide sequence is TGTGCCAGCAGCTTTAGCGGGGGGACCTACAATGAGCAGTTCTTC. Its protein reads: CASSFSGGTYNEQFF. Beyond the CDR3, the reference TRBV7-2 and TRBJ2-1 genes provide the residues; the full variable domain reads: GAGVSQSPSNKVTEKGKDVELRCDPISGHTALYWYRQSLGQGLEFLIYFQGNSAPDKSGLPSDRFSAERTGGSVSTLTIQRTQQEDSAVYLCASSFSGGTYNEQFFGPGTRLTVL.